A single sample gave rise to the 14 T cell receptor beta chains below, sequenced in a study of OX40 agonist ivuxolimab in advanced cancers. Sequencing used immunoSEQ multiplex PCR; TCRdb keeps in-frame clones, though not all of them. Found here are about 62,000 clones, 75% to 90% of them singletons; the top ten hold just under 4%. The sequences come from CD4+ or CD8+ T cells sorted from blood, collected in a trial of the OX40 agonist ivuxolimab. The receptors were gathered from an adult with an advanced solid tumor such as melanoma, head and neck, liver or kidney cancer.

The chain combines TRBV23-1 with TRBJ2-6, with D unclear. TRBV23-1 is identified as an open reading frame with a role that is uncertain. This CDR3 has 17 amino acids. V lost 2 bases and J 0 bases, leaving 11 bases between the germline ends. Here the CDR3 reads CASSQPQVDSGANVLTF. DNA for the CDR3: TGCGCCAGCAGTCAACCCCAAGTCGACTCTGGGGCCAACGTCCTGACTTTC.

The chain has TRBV30 and TRBJ2-1, with D perhaps TRBD1 (6 bases). Germline CDR1 reads GTSNPN; CDR2 reads SVGIG (reference sequence). There are 14 residues in the CDR3. With 3 bases removed from V and 8 bases from J, the gap between germline ends came to 17 bases. CDR3 coding DNA: TGTGCCTGGAGCGGGTCGCCGACAGGTGATGAGCAGTTCTTC. Amino acids: CAWSGSPTGDEQFF.

This rearrangement joins TRBV10-3 to TRBJ1-1; 7 nucleotides align to TRBD1. This CDR3 has 15 residues. Germline V gene lookup returns CDR1 ENHRY and CDR2 SYGVKD. Unmatched junction bases numbered 10, after V lost 4 bases and J lost 5 bases. CDR3 protein: CAISGLRAGGTEAFF. The DNA of the CDR3 is TGTGCCATCAGTGGCCTGAGGGCAGGGGGAACTGAAGCTTTCTTT.

The rearrangement joins TRBV5-1 to TRBJ2-3; 10 positions match TRBD1. The germline V gene encodes CDR1 SGHRS and CDR2 YFSETQ. The CDR3 totals 15 residues. The V gene end was trimmed by 6 bases and the J gene end by 3 bases; junction bases not matched to a gene: 7. In nucleotides, the CDR3 is TGCGCCAGCACCCTCCGGGGACAGGGGACAGATACGCAGTATTTT. It yields the protein CASTLRGQGTDTQYF.

The J gene is TRBJ2-7, the V gene TRBV6-1; TRBD1 matches 9 bases. The trim removed 3 bases at V and 2 bases at J, leaving 5 bases unmatched. The germline CDR1 and CDR2 sequences are MNHNS and SASEGT. CDR3 size: 15 residues. The chain's CDR3 is CASSEPGDRAYEQYF. In DNA form, the CDR3 reads TGTGCCAGCAGTGAGCCCGGGGACAGGGCCTACGAGCAGTACTTC.

This clone was seen a few times. The chain links TRBV4-1 to TRBJ1-5; no clear D. The CDR3 is 12 residues long. From germline, CDR1 is MGHRA and CDR2 YSYEKL. The V end lost 1 base, the J end lost 7 bases, and 5 bases lay between the germline ends. CDR3 sequence reads: CASSQAGQPQHF. The CDR3 nucleotides are TGCGCCAGCAGCCAAGCGGGCCAGCCCCAGCATTTT.

This chain connects TRBV11-2 to TRBJ1-3; D is undetermined. V lost 0 bases and J 4 bases, leaving 13 bases between the germline ends. Germline V lookup: CDR1 SGHAT, CDR2 FQNNGV. The CDR3 is 16 residues long. The CDR3 spells CASSLDLSTAGNTIYF. CDR3 bases: TGTGCCAGCAGCTTAGATCTGAGCACGGCGGGAAACACCATATATTTT.

The rearrangement joins TRBV29-1 to TRBJ2-1; 10 nucleotides agree with TRBD2. Germline V CDR1 and CDR2: SQVTM, ANQGSEA. This CDR3 has 15 amino acids. V trimming: 1 base; J trimming: 3 bases; junction bases outside the gene matches: 3. CDR3 sequence reads: CSVEGASGGYNEQFF. The CDR3 DNA reads as TGCAGCGTTGAAGGGGCTAGCGGGGGCTACAATGAGCAGTTCTTC.

J is TRBJ2-2 and V is TRBV7-3, with 7 bases matching TRBD1. The germline V gene has CDR1 SGHTA and CDR2 FQGTGA. This CDR3 has 16 residues. J was trimmed by 4 bases and V by 2 bases; bases with no gene match: 7. The CDR3 DNA reads as TGTGCCAGCAGCTTACTAGAGGGGGCGAGCACCGGGGAGCTGTTTTTT. This gives the protein CASSLLEGASTGELFF. The full variable domain, in which reference TRBV7-3 and TRBJ2-2 provide the parts outside the CDR3, is GAGVSQTPSNKVTEKGKYVELRCDPISGHTALYWYRQSLGQGPEFLIYFQGTGAADDSGLPNDRFFAVRPEGSVSTLKIQRTERGDSAVYLCASSLLEGASTGELFFGEGSRLTVL.

In this sample, this clone turned up a few times. The chain has TRBV9 and TRBJ2-7, with 7 bases identical to TRBD1. This CDR3 comprises 12 residues. The J segment lost 5 bases and the V segment lost 3 bases, leaving 2 bases of the junction unmatched. Germline V gene sequence: CDR1 SGDLS, CDR2 YYNGEE. The CDR3 region has the DNA TGTGCCAGCAGCGGACAGGGAGACGAGCAGTACTTC. Its protein is CASSGQGDEQYF.

The rearrangement joins TRBV4-1 to TRBJ1-4; a weak D match, TRBD1 (5 bases). CDR3 length: 15 residues. Germline V gives CDR1 MGHRA, CDR2 YSYEKL. V dropped 1 base and J dropped 5 bases, with 11 bases sitting between them. CDR3 bases: TGCGCCAGCAGCCAAGCAGGGCAGCTAAATGAAAAACTGTTTTTT. This sequence encodes CASSQAGQLNEKLFF.

This rearrangement joins TRBV25-1 to TRBJ2-7, with a weak D call TRBD1 (6 bases). V was trimmed by 3 bases and J by 7 bases, leaving 10 bases between them. CDR3 length equals 12 residues. The germline CDR1 and CDR2 sequences are MGHDK and SYGVNS. CDR3 DNA sequence: TGTGCCAGCAGTGACTCAGGGGTGGAGCAGTACTTC. It yields the protein CASSDSGVEQYF.

The CDR3, as DNA: TGTGCCAGCAGGGGGACTAGCGGACAAGAGACCCAGTACTTC. This encodes CASRGTSGQETQYF. This chain links TRBV6-5 with TRBJ2-5; 11 bases agree with TRBD2. Unmatched junction bases numbered 2, after V lost 6 bases and J lost 2 bases. In germline, CDR1 is MNHEY, CDR2 SVGAGI. CDR3 length: 14 residues.

The J gene is TRBJ2-1, the V gene TRBV11-3; the D call may be TRBD1 or TRBD2 (5 bases each). Deletions cut 1 base from V and 6 bases from J, with 13 bases between. Germline values: CDR1 SGHNT, CDR2 YENEEA. This CDR3 is 15 amino acids long. CDR3 in amino acids: CASSLVGTPANEQFF. CDR3 bases: TGTGCCAGCAGCTTAGTGGGGACGCCTGCCAATGAGCAGTTCTTC.